This TCR beta chain was documented in a study of CD4+ T cells in melanoma. Study-level points and caveats: A reported correlation linked neoantigen-specific CD4+ T cells to CD8+, macrophage and B cell function.

Comments on this clone: Antigen: not known.

The repertoire was sequenced with immunoSEQ multiplex PCR; TCRdb's copy has only in-frame clones and lacks some. In the table there are about 110,000 clones, over 80% of which are singletons. Per germline, CDR1 ENHRY and CDR2 SYGVKD. The CDR3 sequence is 16 residues long. Trimming shortened V by 4 bases and J by 4 bases, and 17 bases separated the two germline ends. The rearrangement joins TRBV10-3 to TRBJ2-1, with D tentatively TRBD1 or TRBD2 (6 bases each). The sequence came from a human donor with melanoma. Material for sequencing was peripheral blood. The DNA of the CDR3 is TGTGCCATCAGTGGCGTCGGTGGGGGGCAATACAATGAGCAGTTCTTC. Protein sequence: CAISGVGGGQYNEQFF.